This is a list of T cell receptor beta chains from one sample in a study of cytotoxic CD8 clonotypes in ibrutinib-treated CLL. Only in-frame clones appear in the TCRdb table, and some are missing; sequencing was by immunoSEQ multiplex PCR. Among tens of thousands of clones, 45% to 70% were seen once, and the ten largest hold roughly 22%. Sequenced material: PBMCs, taken after 24 months of ibrutinib treatment. These receptor sequences come from a human donor with chronic lymphocytic leukemia. Each CDR3 is given with its conserved first and last residue. A D gene is named only where the DNA matches it firmly. Only part of the rows carry a size: once, few, many, or a class if the clone is expanded.

d_call: TRBD2; clone_size: -; v_call: TRBV5-4; j_call: TRBJ2-2; cdr3_aa: CASSRRLATLGTGELFF; cdr3_nt: TGTGCCAGCAGCCGACGACTAGCGACGTTGGGCACCGGGGAGCTGTTTTTT
d_call: TRBD2; clone_size: -; v_call: TRBV30; j_call: TRBJ2-7; cdr3_aa: CAQRENEGYEQYF; cdr3_nt: TGTGCCCAGCGGGAAAACGAGGGTTACGAGCAGTACTTC
d_call: -; clone_size: -; v_call: TRBV6-1; j_call: TRBJ2-2; cdr3_aa: CATTDSGWELFF; cdr3_nt: TGTGCCACTACGGACAGCGGATGGGAGCTGTTTTTT
d_call: -; clone_size: -; v_call: TRBV5-1; j_call: TRBJ1-1; cdr3_aa: CASSFGANRMVTEAFF; cdr3_nt: TGCGCCAGCAGCTTTGGCGCAAACAGGATGGTCACTGAAGCTTTCTTT
d_call: TRBD1; clone_size: many; v_call: TRBV28; j_call: TRBJ2-7; cdr3_aa: CASSAPGQGMEQYF; cdr3_nt: TGTGCCAGCAGCGCGCCGGGACAGGGGATGGAGCAGTACTTC
d_call: -; clone_size: few; v_call: TRBV28; j_call: TRBJ1-5; cdr3_aa: CASSLTREGGQPQHF; cdr3_nt: TGTGCCAGCAGTTTAACAAGGGAAGGCGGGCAGCCCCAGCATTTT
d_call: TRBD1; clone_size: -; v_call: TRBV5-1; j_call: TRBJ2-4; cdr3_aa: CASSFSDRGFKNIQYF; cdr3_nt: TGCGCCAGCAGCTTCTCTGACAGGGGTTTCAAAAACATTCAGTACTTC
d_call: -; clone_size: -; v_call: TRBV30; j_call: TRBJ2-2; cdr3_aa: CAWSNYNTGELFF; cdr3_nt: TGTGCCTGGAGTAACTACAACACCGGGGAGCTGTTTTTT
d_call: -; clone_size: few; v_call: TRBV5-8; j_call: TRBJ1-5; cdr3_aa: CASSLYTGSVSNQPQHF; cdr3_nt: TGTGCCAGCAGCTTGTACACAGGGAGCGTGAGCAATCAGCCCCAGCATTTT
d_call: -; clone_size: few; v_call: TRBV30; j_call: TRBJ2-5; cdr3_aa: CAWSEGSRVQETQYF; cdr3_nt: TGTGCCTGGAGTGAAGGCTCGAGAGTCCAAGAGACCCAGTACTTC
d_call: TRBD2; clone_size: -; v_call: TRBV10-3; j_call: TRBJ2-3; cdr3_aa: CAISARLAGAGTDTQYF; cdr3_nt: TGTGCCATCAGTGCTCGACTAGCGGGAGCCGGCACAGATACGCAGTATTTT
d_call: TRBD2; clone_size: -; v_call: TRBV30; j_call: TRBJ2-7; cdr3_aa: CAWTSGRAAYF; cdr3_nt: TGTGCCTGGACTAGCGGGAGAGCGGCGTACTTC
d_call: -; clone_size: -; v_call: TRBV9; j_call: TRBJ1-6; cdr3_aa: CASSVVGSENSPLHF; cdr3_nt: TGTGCCAGCAGCGTAGTAGGCAGCGAAAATTCACCCCTCCACTTT
d_call: -; clone_size: -; v_call: TRBV28; j_call: TRBJ2-2; cdr3_aa: CATSVPRRDANTGELFF; cdr3_nt: TGTGCCACCTCCGTTCCCAGGCGGGATGCGAACACCGGGGAGCTGTTTTTT
d_call: -; clone_size: many; v_call: TRBV14; j_call: TRBJ1-3; cdr3_aa: CASSQGPRSAGNTIYF; cdr3_nt: TGTGCCAGCAGCCAGGGACCGAGATCGGCTGGAAACACCATATATTTT
d_call: -; clone_size: -; v_call: TRBV18; j_call: TRBJ2-3; cdr3_aa: CASSPPRWASTDTQYF; cdr3_nt: TGTGCCAGCTCACCGCCAAGGTGGGCGTCTACGGATACGCAGTATTTT
d_call: -; clone_size: -; v_call: TRBV27; j_call: TRBJ2-1; cdr3_aa: CASRAGSHIANEQFF; cdr3_nt: TGTGCCAGCAGAGCCGGGAGTCATATCGCCAATGAGCAGTTCTTC
d_call: -; clone_size: -; v_call: TRBV19; j_call: TRBJ1-5; cdr3_aa: CASSIESGFGNQPQHF; cdr3_nt: TGTGCCAGTAGTATAGAATCTGGGTTCGGCAATCAGCCCCAGCATTTT
d_call: -; clone_size: few; v_call: TRBV10-3; j_call: TRBJ2-7; cdr3_aa: CAISGAGEQYF; cdr3_nt: TGTGCCATCAGTGGAGCTGGCGAGCAGTACTTC
d_call: TRBD2; clone_size: -; v_call: TRBV2; j_call: TRBJ2-3; cdr3_aa: CASKSPAGRGGLTDTQYF; cdr3_nt: TGTGCCAGCAAATCCCCCGCGGGGCGGGGGGGCCTGACAGATACGCAGTATTTT
d_call: -; clone_size: -; v_call: TRBV28; j_call: TRBJ2-7; cdr3_aa: CASSSRDNSYEQYF; cdr3_nt: TGTGCCAGCAGTTCCCGGGACAATTCCTACGAGCAGTACTTC
d_call: -; clone_size: -; v_call: TRBV7-8; j_call: TRBJ1-6; cdr3_aa: CASSLRHSRPSSYNSPLHF; cdr3_nt: TGTGCCAGCAGCTTACGGCACTCCCGTCCGAGCTCCTATAATTCACCCCTCCACTTT
d_call: -; clone_size: -; v_call: TRBV2; j_call: TRBJ2-5; cdr3_aa: CASSEDGLSRQETQYF; cdr3_nt: TGTGCCAGCAGTGAGGACGGACTCTCTCGACAAGAGACCCAGTACTTC
d_call: -; clone_size: -; v_call: TRBV27; j_call: TRBJ2-1; cdr3_aa: CASSFSPRYNEQFF; cdr3_nt: TGTGCCAGCAGTTTTTCCCCGAGGTACAATGAGCAGTTCTTC